Below are 29 T cell receptor beta chains sequenced from a single sample in a study of blood T cell repertoires in COVID-19. The method was immunoSEQ multiplex PCR; TCRdb's version includes in-frame clones alone and lacks a portion of them. The sample comprises about 150,000 clones, about nine tenths of which are singletons, and under 4.5% rests with the top ten. The sample was peripheral blood. The receptors were gathered from a woman between 65 and 79 years old with acute or convalescent COVID-19.

DNA of the CDR3: TGTGCCAGCAGCTCGGGACTAGCGGGAAGAGATACGCAGTATTTT. Translating gives CASSSGLAGRDTQYF. The chain employs TRBV5-4 and TRBJ2-3, with 13 bases aligning to TRBD2. The CDR3 spans 15 residues. The V and J ends lost 3 bases and 5 bases, in that order; junction bases with no gene match: 3. Germline V gives CDR1 SGHNT, CDR2 YYREEE (reference sequence). Complete variable domain (other parts from reference TRBV5-4 and TRBJ2-3): ETGVTQSPTHLIKTRGQQVTLRCSSQSGHNTVSWYQQALGQGPQFIFQYYREEENGRGNFPPRFSGLQFPNYSSELNVNALELDDSALYLCASSSGLAGRDTQYFGPGTRLTVL.

This clone was counted only a few times. The rearrangement uses TRBV4-3 and TRBJ2-7; D remains unclear. This CDR3 has 16 residues. V was pared by 1 base and J by 3 bases, with 16 bases between. CDR1 and CDR2 (germline): LGHNA, YSLEER. This chain's CDR3 is CASSQVITESNYEQYF. The CDR3 bases are TGCGCCAGCAGCCAAGTTATAACAGAATCGAACTACGAGCAGTACTTC.

This clone was seen only a few times. The rearrangement joins TRBV7-9 to TRBJ2-2; 7 bases map to TRBD2. Germline V gives CDR1 SEHNR, CDR2 FQNEAQ (reference sequence). The CDR3 length is 15 residues. V trimming: 6 bases; J trimming: 8 bases; junction bases outside the gene matches: 12. The CDR3: CASRSAGSRFGELFF. In nucleotides, the CDR3 is TGTGCCAGCAGATCAGCGGGGTCCCGTTTTGGGGAGCTGTTTTTT.

The gene calls are TRBV5-1 and TRBJ1-5; D possibly corresponds to TRBD1 (6 bases). The CDR3 spans 14 residues. Germline CDR1 reads SGHRS; CDR2 reads YFSETQ. V was cut by 2 bases and J by 2 bases, with 8 bases left in between. The CDR3 loop reads CASSLQGGNQPQHF. CDR3 DNA sequence: TGCGCCAGCAGCTTACAGGGTGGCAATCAGCCCCAGCATTTT.

The table lists this clone with a few counts. The chain has TRBV24-1 and TRBJ2-1; 12 bases are a match to TRBD2. CDR1 and CDR2 from the germline V gene are KGHDR and SFDVKD. This CDR3 is 16 amino acids long. Trimming took 4 bases from V and 6 from J; bases not matched to a gene: 6. The CDR3 region is CATSDRTSGISNEQFF. The CDR3 nucleotides are TGTGCCACCAGTGACCGGACTAGCGGGATAAGCAATGAGCAGTTCTTC.

The gene calls are TRBV3-1 (or the pseudogene TRBV3-2) and TRBJ2-2, with D hard to call. V lost 0 bases and J lost 4, with 9 bases in between. CDR1 is LGHDT and CDR2 is YNNKEL in the germline V gene (reference sequence). This CDR3 contains 15 residues. The CDR3 DNA reads as TGTGCCAGCAGCCAAGATCGGGTCTCCACCGGGGAGCTGTTTTTT. The encoded protein is CASSQDRVSTGELFF.

The chain couples TRBV7-9 to TRBJ2-7; D might be TRBD2 (5 bases). V was cut by 3 bases and J by 2 bases, with 11 bases left in between. There are 14 residues in the CDR3. CDR1 is SEHNR, CDR2 FQNEAQ, per germline (reference sequence). The CDR3 bases are TGTGCCAGCAGCTTCGGGCAGAGGGCCTACGAGCAGTACTTC. As protein: CASSFGQRAYEQYF. The variable domain in full, with the rest retrieved from reference TRBV7-9 and TRBJ2-7, is DTGVSQNPRHKITKRGQNVTFRCDPISEHNRLYWYRQTLGQGPEFLTYFQNEAQLEKSRLLSDRFSAERPKGSFSTLEIQRTEQGDSAMYLCASSFGQRAYEQYFGPGTRLTVT.

V usage is TRBV21-1 and J usage is TRBJ1-3. TRBV21-1 is a pseudogene locus. The length of the CDR3 is 16 residues. CDR3 sequence reads: CASRKRRFNSGNTIYF. The CDR3 DNA reads TGTGCCAGCAGGAAAAGGAGGTTCAACTCTGGAAACACCATATATTTT.

The chain uses TRBV28 and TRBJ1-2; 11 nucleotides align to TRBD1. The CDR3 contains 18 residues. V lost 9 bases to trimming and J lost 0 bases; unmatched junction nucleotides: 15. From germline, CDR1 is MDHEN and CDR2 SYDVKM. In DNA form, the CDR3 reads TGTGCCAGTAACGCACCGGGACAGGGGGTTCGAGCTAACTATGGCTACACCTTC. Protein sequence: CASNAPGQGVRANYGYTF.

This chain links TRBV30 with TRBJ2-5; perhaps TRBD2 as D (5 bases). V was clipped by 0 bases and J by 5 bases, with 13 bases between them. The V gene's germline CDR1 is GTSNPN and CDR2 SVGIG (reference sequence). The CDR3 has 14 residues. CDR3 region: CAWSVRGAGETQYF. The CDR3, as DNA: TGTGCCTGGAGTGTACGGGGAGCTGGCGAGACCCAGTACTTC.

V gene TRBV30 combines with J gene TRBJ2-1; weak D call: TRBD2 (6 bases). Germline V CDR1 and CDR2: GTSNPN, SVGIG (reference sequence). Deletions cut 2 bases from V and 6 bases from J, with 17 bases between. There are 15 residues in the CDR3. The CDR3 region has the DNA TGTGCCTGGAGTCAACATAGCGGTCTGGGCAATGAGCAGTTCTTC. Translating it yields CAWSQHSGLGNEQFF.

The chain carries TRBV18 and TRBJ1-3; no definite D call. Germline CDR1 and CDR2: KGHSH and LQKENI. This CDR3 spans 14 amino acids. V was clipped by 6 bases and J by 0 bases, with 9 bases between them. The CDR3 protein is CASSESSSGNTIYF. The CDR3 nucleotides are TGTGCCAGCTCCGAAAGCTCCTCTGGAAACACCATATATTTT.

This sequence joins TRBV28 and TRBJ2-1; no reliable D call. Germline V gives CDR1 MDHEN, CDR2 SYDVKM. Trimming removed 1 base from V and 9 bases from J, with 13 bases in between. The CDR3 spans 14 residues. CDR3: CASSLSNGFGEQFF. The CDR3 DNA reads TGTGCCAGCAGTTTATCCAACGGGTTTGGTGAGCAGTTCTTC.

The J gene is TRBJ1-1, the V gene TRBV5-8; perhaps TRBD1 as D (5 bases). The germline CDR1 and CDR2 sequences are SGHTS and YDEGEE. This CDR3 contains 17 residues. Trimming removed 4 bases from V and 0 bases from J, with 19 bases in between. CDR3 bases: TGTGCCAGCAGCCCAGGGTCGTCCACGGTTCTGAACACTGAAGCTTTCTTT. Translation: CASSPGSSTVLNTEAFF.

The rearrangement joins TRBV7-8 to TRBJ1-5, with a weak D call TRBD1 (5 bases). Trimming stripped 4 bases from V and 4 bases from J, with 11 bases between. From germline, CDR1 is SGHVS and CDR2 FQNEAQ. This CDR3 is 14 amino acids long. This CDR3 reads CASSSDPGNQPQHF. The DNA for the CDR3 is TGTGCCAGCAGCTCGGACCCAGGGAATCAGCCCCAGCATTTT.

The chain employs TRBV11-2 and TRBJ2-7; possible D gene TRBD1, 6 bases. The CDR3 runs to 17 residues. In germline, CDR1 is SGHAT, CDR2 FQNNGV. Trimming cost V 1 base and J 0 bases, with 16 bases left between them. The DNA of the CDR3 is TGTGCCAGCAGCTTAGTTTCCGACAGGCATCGCTCCTACGAGCAGTACTTC. The encoded protein is CASSLVSDRHRSYEQYF.

The genes are TRBV5-1 and TRBJ2-2; 8 positions agree with TRBD1. V lost 0 bases, J lost 1 base, and 2 bases stayed unmatched. The length of the CDR3 is 16 residues. The germline CDR1 and CDR2 sequences are SGHRS and YFSETQ. The CDR3 loop is CASSLGQGKNTGELFF. As DNA, the CDR3 is TGCGCCAGCAGCTTGGGACAGGGGAAGAACACCGGGGAGCTGTTTTTT.

The CDR3 here is CASSPGQGMNTEAFF. In DNA, the CDR3 is TGTGCCAGCTCACCAGGGCAGGGGATGAACACTGAAGCTTTCTTT. V is TRBV18 and J is TRBJ1-1; TRBD1 is a possible D gene (6 bases). This CDR3 has 15 residues. The germline V gene encodes CDR1 KGHSH and CDR2 LQKENI. Trimming cost V 2 bases and J 0 bases, with 10 bases left between them.

The chain recombines TRBV5-8 with TRBJ1-2; TRBD1 matches 7 bases. The V gene's germline CDR1 is SGHTS and CDR2 YDEGEE. CDR3 length equals 15 residues. V was clipped by 0 bases and J by 2 bases; unmatched bases: 4. CDR3 bases: TGTGCCAGCAGCTTGGCCGGGGGACAGAACTATGGCTACACCTTC. This gives the protein CASSLAGGQNYGYTF.

The rearrangement links TRBV12-3 or TRBV12-4 to TRBJ2-1; no reliable D call. The CDR3 has 12 amino acids. V was pared by 3 bases and J by 9 bases, with 9 bases between. CDR3 residues: CASSFLASEQFF. As DNA, the CDR3 is TGTGCCAGCAGTTTCCTGGCATCTGAGCAGTTCTTC.

The rearrangement joins TRBV11-2 to TRBJ1-4, with D perhaps TRBD1 (5 bases). Germline lookup yields CDR1 SGHAT and CDR2 FQNNGV. The ends were cut back, 8 bases at V and 3 bases at J, with 25 bases in the middle. This CDR3 has 18 amino acids. CDR3 sequence: CASRRSGGTLRANEKLFF. CDR3 DNA: TGTGCCAGCCGACGATCGGGGGGGACTCTCCGTGCTAATGAAAAACTGTTTTTT.

The chain joins TRBV7-2 to TRBJ2-7; 7 bases are shared with TRBD1. The ends lost 5 bases at V and 2 bases at J; junction bases unmatched: 9. Germline-derived CDR1 and CDR2 are SGHTA and FQGNSA. The length of the CDR3 is 15 residues. DNA for the CDR3: TGTGCCAGCAGCACCCGACAGGGAACCCCCTACGAGCAGTACTTC. As protein: CASSTRQGTPYEQYF.

This chain connects TRBV28 to TRBJ1-5, with D tentatively TRBD1 (5 bases). V was cut by 7 bases and J by 3 bases, with 13 bases left in between. Germline V gene sequence: CDR1 MDHEN, CDR2 SYDVKM. The CDR3 totals 14 residues. The DNA for the CDR3 is TGTGCCAGCAAACGGGGGATCCCCAATCAGCCCCAGCATTTT. It codes for CASKRGIPNQPQHF.

This chain uses TRBV5-6 with TRBJ1-4, with D unresolved. The V gene lost 3 bases and the J gene lost 1 base, with 4 bases spanning the gap. The CDR3 totals 13 residues. Germline CDR1 SGHDT, CDR2 YYEEEE. The CDR3 nucleotides read TGTGCCAGCAGCTCCGTAACTAATGAAAAACTGTTTTTT. It codes for CASSSVTNEKLFF. Full variable domain (remainder filled in from reference TRBV5-6 and TRBJ1-4): DAGVTQSPTHLIKTRGQQVTLRCSPKSGHDTVSWYQQALGQGPQFIFQYYEEEERQRGNFPDRFSGHQFPNYSSELNVNALLLGDSALYLCASSSVTNEKLFFGSGTQLSVL.

V gene TRBV6-2 or TRBV6-3 combines with J gene TRBJ2-1; tentative D call: TRBD2 (5 bases). From germline, CDR1 is MNHEY and CDR2 SVGEGT. The V end was cut by 2 bases, the J end by 5 bases, with 10 bases between. The CDR3 loop spans 14 amino acids. This CDR3 reads CASSYGGLDNEQFF. CDR3 DNA: TGTGCCAGCAGTTACGGCGGGTTAGACAATGAGCAGTTCTTC.

A single count supports this clone. This chain connects TRBV7-2 to TRBJ2-5; 11 bases are shared with TRBD1. The J segment lost 2 bases and the V segment lost 5 bases, leaving 4 bases of the junction unmatched. The CDR3 is 15 amino acids. Germline CDR1 reads SGHTA; CDR2 reads FQGNSA. CDR3 DNA sequence: TGTGCCAGCAGCACCGGGACAGGGGGGCAAGAGACCCAGTACTTC. This codes for CASSTGTGGQETQYF.

V and J are TRBV2 and TRBJ1-5; unclear D gene. V shed 6 bases and J shed 4 bases, with 10 bases lying between them. The CDR3 runs 13 residues. Germline CDR1 and CDR2: SNHLY and FYNNEI. The DNA for the CDR3 is TGTGCCAGCAGAGCGGACGAAAATCAGCCCCAGCATTTT. Its protein product is CASRADENQPQHF.

The chain uses TRBV19 and TRBJ1-5; TRBD1 matches at 7 bases. CDR1 is LNHDA and CDR2 is SQIVND in the germline V gene (reference sequence). V was clipped by 6 bases and J by 3 bases; unmatched bases: 5. The CDR3 covers 14 residues. The CDR3, as DNA: TGTGCCAGTAGGACTGGACAGGTCAATCAGCCCCAGCATTTT. Encoded protein: CASRTGQVNQPQHF.

CDR3: CASKYTLSYEQYF. CDR3 DNA: TGTGCCAGCAAGTACACCCTCTCCTACGAGCAGTACTTC. The chain recombines TRBV6-5 with TRBJ2-7; unclear D gene. V lost 7 bases and J lost 0, with 10 bases in between. Germline loops: CDR1 MNHEY, CDR2 SVGAGI. This CDR3 spans 13 amino acids.